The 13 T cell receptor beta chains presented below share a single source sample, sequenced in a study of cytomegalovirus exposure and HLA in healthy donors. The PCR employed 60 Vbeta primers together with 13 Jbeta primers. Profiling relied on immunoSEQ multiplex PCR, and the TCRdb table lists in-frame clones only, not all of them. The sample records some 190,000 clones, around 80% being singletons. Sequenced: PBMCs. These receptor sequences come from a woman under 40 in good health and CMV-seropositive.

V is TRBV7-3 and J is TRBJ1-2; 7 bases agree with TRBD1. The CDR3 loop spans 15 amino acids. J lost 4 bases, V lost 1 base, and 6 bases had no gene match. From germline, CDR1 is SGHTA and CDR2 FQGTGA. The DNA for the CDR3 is TGTGCCAGCAGCTTAAGGCCGGGACAGTCCTATGGCTACACCTTC. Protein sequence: CASSLRPGQSYGYTF.

This chain's CDR3 is CASSADRGAYNEQFF. The CDR3 nucleotides read TGTGCCAGCAGCGCCGACAGGGGAGCCTACAATGAGCAGTTCTTC. V gene TRBV9 combines with J gene TRBJ2-1, with 8 bases fitting TRBD1. The CDR3 consists of 15 residues. The germline V gene encodes CDR1 SGDLS and CDR2 YYNGEE. After removal of 3 bases from V and 2 bases from J, the junction contained 4 bases not matched to a gene.

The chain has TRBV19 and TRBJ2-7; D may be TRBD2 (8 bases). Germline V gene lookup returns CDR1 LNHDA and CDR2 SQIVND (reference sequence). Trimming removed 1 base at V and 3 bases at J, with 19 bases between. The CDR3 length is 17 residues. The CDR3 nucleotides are TGTGCCAGTAGTATAGGGCGGGGGGACAGCGGACTCTACGAGCAGTACTTC. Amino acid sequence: CASSIGRGDSGLYEQYF. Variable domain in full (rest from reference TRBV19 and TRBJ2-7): DGGITQSPKYLFRKEGQNVTLSCEQNLNHDAMYWYRQDPGQGLRLIYYSQIVNDFQKGDIAEGYSVSREKKESFPLTVTSAQKNPTAFYLCASSIGRGDSGLYEQYFGPGTRLTVT.

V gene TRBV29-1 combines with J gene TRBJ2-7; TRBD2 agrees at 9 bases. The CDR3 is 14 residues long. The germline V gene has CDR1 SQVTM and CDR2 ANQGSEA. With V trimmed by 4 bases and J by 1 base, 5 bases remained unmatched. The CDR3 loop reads CSVGQRGESYEQYF. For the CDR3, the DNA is TGCAGCGTTGGGCAGCGGGGGGAGTCCTACGAGCAGTACTTC.

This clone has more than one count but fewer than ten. The CDR3 DNA sequence: TGTGCCAGCAGCTTGGTTGGGGGGTCCTACGAGCAGTACTTC. This translates into CASSLVGGSYEQYF. This chain joins TRBV5-6 and TRBJ2-7; D perhaps matches TRBD2 (6 bases). The CDR3 is 14 residues long. Germline CDR1 reads SGHDT; CDR2 reads YYEEEE. With 0 bases removed from V and 1 base from J, the gap between germline ends came to 8 bases. The entire variable domain, with the rest obtained from reference TRBV5-6 and TRBJ2-7, is as follows: DAGVTQSPTHLIKTRGQQVTLRCSPKSGHDTVSWYQQALGQGPQFIFQYYEEEERQRGNFPDRFSGHQFPNYSSELNVNALLLGDSALYLCASSLVGGSYEQYFGPGTRLTVT.

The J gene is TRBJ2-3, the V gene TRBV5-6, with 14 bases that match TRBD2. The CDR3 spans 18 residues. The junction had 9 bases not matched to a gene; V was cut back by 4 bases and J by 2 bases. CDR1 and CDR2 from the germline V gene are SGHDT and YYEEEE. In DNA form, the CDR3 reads TGTGCCAGCAGCGGGGGGGGACTAGCGGGGGATCCCACAGATACGCAGTATTTT. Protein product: CASSGGGLAGDPTDTQYF.

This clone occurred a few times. For the CDR3, the DNA is TGCGCCAGCAGCTTGGGACAGGGTCTTACTAATGAAAAACTGTTTTTT. Translated: CASSLGQGLTNEKLFF. The chain couples TRBV5-1 to TRBJ1-4; 7 positions match TRBD1. This CDR3 region has 16 residues. The V and J ends lost 0 bases and 2 bases, in that order; junction bases with no gene match: 4. The V gene's germline CDR1 is SGHRS and CDR2 YFSETQ.

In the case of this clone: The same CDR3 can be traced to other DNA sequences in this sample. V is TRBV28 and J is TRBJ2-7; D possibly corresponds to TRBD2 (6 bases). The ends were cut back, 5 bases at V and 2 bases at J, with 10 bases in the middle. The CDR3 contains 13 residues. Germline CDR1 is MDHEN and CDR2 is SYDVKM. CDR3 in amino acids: CASSLGGTYEQYF. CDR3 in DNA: TGTGCCAGCAGTCTCGGGGGAACCTACGAGCAGTACTTC.

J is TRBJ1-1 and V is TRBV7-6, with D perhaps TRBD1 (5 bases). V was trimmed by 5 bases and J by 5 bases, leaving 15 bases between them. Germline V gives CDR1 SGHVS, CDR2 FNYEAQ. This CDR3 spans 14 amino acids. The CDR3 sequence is CASSPSGARTEAFF. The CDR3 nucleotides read TGTGCCAGCAGCCCAAGCGGGGCTAGGACTGAAGCTTTCTTT.

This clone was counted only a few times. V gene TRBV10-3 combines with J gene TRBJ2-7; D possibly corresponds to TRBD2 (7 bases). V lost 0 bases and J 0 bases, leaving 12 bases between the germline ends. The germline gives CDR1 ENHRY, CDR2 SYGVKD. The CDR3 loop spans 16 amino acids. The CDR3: CAISESGLGGSYEQYF. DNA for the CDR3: TGTGCCATCAGTGAGTCAGGACTAGGGGGCTCCTACGAGCAGTACTTC.

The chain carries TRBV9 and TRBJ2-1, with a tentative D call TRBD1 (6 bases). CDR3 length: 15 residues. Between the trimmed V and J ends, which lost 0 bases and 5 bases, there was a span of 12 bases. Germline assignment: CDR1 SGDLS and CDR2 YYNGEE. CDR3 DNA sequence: TGTGCCAGCAGCGTAGCGGTCAGGGGAAACAATGAGCAGTTCTTC. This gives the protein CASSVAVRGNNEQFF.

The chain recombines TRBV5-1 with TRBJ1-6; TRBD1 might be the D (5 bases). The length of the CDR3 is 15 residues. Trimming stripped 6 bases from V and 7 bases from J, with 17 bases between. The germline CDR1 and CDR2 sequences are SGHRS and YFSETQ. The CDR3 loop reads CASTWRGGANSPLHF. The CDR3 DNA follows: TGCGCCAGCACCTGGAGGGGTGGGGCGAATTCACCCCTCCACTTT. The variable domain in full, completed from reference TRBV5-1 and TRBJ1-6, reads KAGVTQTPRYLIKTRGQQVTLSCSPISGHRSVSWYQQTPGQGLQFLFEYFSETQRNKGNFPGRFSGRQFSNSRSEMNVSTLELGDSALYLCASTWRGGANSPLHFGNGTRLTVT.

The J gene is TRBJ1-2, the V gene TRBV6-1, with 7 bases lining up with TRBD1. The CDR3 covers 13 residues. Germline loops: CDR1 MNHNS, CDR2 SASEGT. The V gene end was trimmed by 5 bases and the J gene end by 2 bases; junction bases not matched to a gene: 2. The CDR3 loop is CASSPDRNYGYTF. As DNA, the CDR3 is TGTGCCAGCAGTCCGGACAGGAACTATGGCTACACCTTC.